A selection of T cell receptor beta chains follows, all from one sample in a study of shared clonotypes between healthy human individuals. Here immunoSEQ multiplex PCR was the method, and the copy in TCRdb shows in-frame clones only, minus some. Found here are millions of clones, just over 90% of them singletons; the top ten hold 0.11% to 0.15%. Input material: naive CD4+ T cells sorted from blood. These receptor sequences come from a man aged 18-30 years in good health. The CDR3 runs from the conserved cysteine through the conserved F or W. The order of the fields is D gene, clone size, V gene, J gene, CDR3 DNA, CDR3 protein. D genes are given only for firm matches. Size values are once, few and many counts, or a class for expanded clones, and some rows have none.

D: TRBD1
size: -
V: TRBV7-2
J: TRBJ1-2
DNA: TGTGCCAGCAGCTTAGGGTTAGGCAGGACAGGGGGCGACTATGGCTACACCTTC
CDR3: CASSLGLGRTGGDYGYTF

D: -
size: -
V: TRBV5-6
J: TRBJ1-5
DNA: TGTGCCAGCAGCTTCAACGGAGGGATCAATCAGCCCCAGCATTTT
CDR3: CASSFNGGINQPQHF

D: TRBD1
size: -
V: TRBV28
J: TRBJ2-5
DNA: TGTGCCAGCACCCCGTTGCGAGGGGGCGGCCAAGAGACCCAGTACTTC
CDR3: CASTPLRGGGQETQYF

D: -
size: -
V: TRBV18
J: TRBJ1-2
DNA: TGTGCCAGCTCCTCCGTAAGGAGCACCAATGGCTACACCTTC
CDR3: CASSSVRSTNGYTF

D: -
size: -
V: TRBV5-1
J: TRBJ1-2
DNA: TGCGCCAGCAGCTTGCGGGGGGAAGGTAACTATGGCTACACCTTC
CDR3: CASSLRGEGNYGYTF

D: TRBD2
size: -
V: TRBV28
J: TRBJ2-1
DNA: TGTGCCAGCAGTTTCGCGGGGGCCTACAATGAGCAGTTCTTC
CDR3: CASSFAGAYNEQFF

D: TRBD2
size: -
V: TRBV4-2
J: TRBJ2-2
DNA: TGTGCCAGCAGCCAAGAATGGACTAGAGCGAACACCGGGGAGCTGTTTTTT
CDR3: CASSQEWTRANTGELFF

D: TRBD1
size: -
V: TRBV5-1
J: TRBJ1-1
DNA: TGCGCCAGCAGCTTAGGGACAGGGGGCTCGTTGGAAGCTTTCTTT
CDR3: CASSLGTGGSLEAFF

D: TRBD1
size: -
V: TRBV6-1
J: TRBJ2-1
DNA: TGTGCCAGCAATAAAACAGGGGACGGGAATGAGCAGTTCTTC
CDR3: CASNKTGDGNEQFF

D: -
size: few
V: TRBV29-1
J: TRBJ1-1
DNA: TGCAGCGTTGAATACGCTGTCGGCACTGAAGCTTTCTTT
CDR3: CSVEYAVGTEAFF

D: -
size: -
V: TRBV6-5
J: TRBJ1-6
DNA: TGTGCCAGCAGTTCGCCGGGACGGTCCAATTCACCCCTCCACTTT
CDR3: CASSSPGRSNSPLHF

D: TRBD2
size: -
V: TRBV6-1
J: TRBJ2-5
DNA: TGTGCCAGCAATTTACTAGCGGAGCAAGAGACCCAGTACTTC
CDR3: CASNLLAEQETQYF

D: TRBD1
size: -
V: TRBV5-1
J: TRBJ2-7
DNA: TGCGCCAGCAGCGGCCCTATAACAGGGGGCAGGTACGAGCAGTACTTC
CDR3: CASSGPITGGRYEQYF

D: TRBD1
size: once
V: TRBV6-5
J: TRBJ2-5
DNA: TGTGCCAGCAGCCTGGACAGGGTGACCCAGTACTTC
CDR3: CASSLDRVTQYF

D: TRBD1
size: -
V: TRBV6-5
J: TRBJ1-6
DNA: TGTGCCAGCAGTAAACAGGGGCCCTATAATTCACCCCTCCACTTT
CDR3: CASSKQGPYNSPLHF

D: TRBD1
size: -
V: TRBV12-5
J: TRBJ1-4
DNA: TGTGCTAGTGGTTTCCAGGGGGCAGTGGGTGAAAAACTGTTTTTT
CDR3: CASGFQGAVGEKLFF

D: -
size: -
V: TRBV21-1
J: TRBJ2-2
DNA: TGTGCCAGCAGCCCCCTGACTGGGAAGTACACCGGGGAGCTGTTTTTT
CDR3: CASSPLTGKYTGELFF

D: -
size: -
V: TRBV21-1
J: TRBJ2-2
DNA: TGTGCCAGCAGCAAAAGGGCAGGACCCGGGGAGCTGTTTTTT
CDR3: CASSKRAGPGELFF

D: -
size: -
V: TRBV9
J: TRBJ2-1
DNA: TGTGCCAGCAGCGTTGTCAGGGCAGGCAACTTCCATGAGCAGTTCTTC
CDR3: CASSVVRAGNFHEQFF

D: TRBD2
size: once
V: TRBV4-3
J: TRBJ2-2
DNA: TGCGCCAGCAGCCAAGAACGGAGCGGGAGAAGATCCGGGGAGCTGTTTTTT
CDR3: CASSQERSGRRSGELFF

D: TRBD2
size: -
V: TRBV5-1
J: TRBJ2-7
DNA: TGCGCCAGCAGCCCACGGGAGGGCCCGGGCGAGCAGTACTTC
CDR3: CASSPREGPGEQYF

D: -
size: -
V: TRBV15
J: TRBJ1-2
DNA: TGTGCCACCACAGGAGTCGGCAAGGGCAACTATGGCTACACCTTC
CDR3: CATTGVGKGNYGYTF

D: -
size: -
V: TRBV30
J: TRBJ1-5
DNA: TGTGCCTGGAGTGCGAGACAAATGAATCAGCCCCAGCATTTT
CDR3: CAWSARQMNQPQHF

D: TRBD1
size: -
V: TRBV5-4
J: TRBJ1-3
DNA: TGTGCCAGCAGCTTTCGGACAGGGGGCGGAAACACCATATATTTT
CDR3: CASSFRTGGGNTIYF

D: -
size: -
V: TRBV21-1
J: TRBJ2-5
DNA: TGTGCCAGCAGCCAAGGATTGCAAGAGACCCAGTACTTC
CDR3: CASSQGLQETQYF

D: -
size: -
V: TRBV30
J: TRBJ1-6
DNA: TGTGCCTGGAGTGTACGTGTCCGCGATAATTCACCCCTCCACTTT
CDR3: CAWSVRVRDNSPLHF

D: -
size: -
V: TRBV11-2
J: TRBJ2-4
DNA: TGTGCCAGCAGCTTAAACTTCCGGGACATAGCCAAAAACATTCAGTACTTC
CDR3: CASSLNFRDIAKNIQYF

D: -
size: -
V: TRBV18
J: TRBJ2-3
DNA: TGTGCCAGCTCACCATTAGGGGTCATCACAGATACGCAGTATTTT
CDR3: CASSPLGVITDTQYF

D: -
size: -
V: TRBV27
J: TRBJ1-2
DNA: TGTGCCAGCAGTACGACCGGGACTGCCTACACCTTC
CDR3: CASSTTGTAYTF

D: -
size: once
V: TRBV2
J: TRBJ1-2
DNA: TGTGCCAGCAGTTCCGCCCAGGGGTTGGTTGGCTACACCTTC
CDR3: CASSSAQGLVGYTF

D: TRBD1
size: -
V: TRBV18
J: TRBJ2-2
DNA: TGTGCCAGCTCCCCGGGGACAGGGGCCACCGGGGAGCTGTTTTTT
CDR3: CASSPGTGATGELFF

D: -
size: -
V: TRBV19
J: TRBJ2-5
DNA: TGTGCCAGTAGTATAGTTAACGGGGAGACCCAGTACTTC
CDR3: CASSIVNGETQYF

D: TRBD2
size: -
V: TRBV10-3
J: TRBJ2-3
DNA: TGTGCCATCAGCAGCCAACTAGCGGGAGCAGCAGATACGCAGTATTTT
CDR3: CAISSQLAGAADTQYF

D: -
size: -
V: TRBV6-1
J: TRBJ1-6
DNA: TGTGCCAGCAGCGACGGCTCCTATAATTCACCCCTCCACTTT
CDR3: CASSDGSYNSPLHF

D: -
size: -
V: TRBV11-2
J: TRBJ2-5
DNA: TGTGCCAGCAGCCGGGGGGCAGCCGAGACCCAGTACTTC
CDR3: CASSRGAAETQYF

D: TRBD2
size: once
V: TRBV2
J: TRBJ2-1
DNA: TGTGCCAGCAGGCCCCTAGCGGGGGGTTTAGATGAGCAGTTCTTC
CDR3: CASRPLAGGLDEQFF

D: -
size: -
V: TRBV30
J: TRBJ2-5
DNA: TGTGCCTGGAGGGGACCGGGGGAGACCCAGTACTTC
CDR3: CAWRGPGETQYF

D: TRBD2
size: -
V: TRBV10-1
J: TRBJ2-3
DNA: TGCGCCAGCAATTCTTCGACGGGGACTAGAGGAGGGACAGATACGCAGTATTTT
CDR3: CASNSSTGTRGGTDTQYF

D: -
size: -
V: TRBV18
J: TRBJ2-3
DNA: TGTGCCAGCTCACCCCCTACCACAGATACGCAGTATTTT
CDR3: CASSPPTTDTQYF

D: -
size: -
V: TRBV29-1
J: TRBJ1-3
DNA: TGCAGCGTTGAATCCAGCTCAGGGGTCGGAAACACCATATATTTT
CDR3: CSVESSSGVGNTIYF

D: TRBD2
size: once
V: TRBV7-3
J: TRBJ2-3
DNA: TGTGCCAGCAGCACCGGGACTAGCGGGAGCACAGATACGCAGTATTTT
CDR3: CASSTGTSGSTDTQYF

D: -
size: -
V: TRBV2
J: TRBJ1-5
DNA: TGTGCCAGCAGCAGAGGGACGGGCAATCAGCCCCAGCATTTT
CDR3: CASSRGTGNQPQHF

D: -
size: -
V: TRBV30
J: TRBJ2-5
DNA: TGTGCCTGGATGGCGGAAGAGACCCAGTACTTC
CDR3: CAWMAEETQYF

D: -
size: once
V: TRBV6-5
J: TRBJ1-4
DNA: TGTGCCAGCAGTTACGCGCTCAGGCCTAATGAAAAACTGTTTTTT
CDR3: CASSYALRPNEKLFF

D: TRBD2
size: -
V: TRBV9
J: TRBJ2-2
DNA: TGTGCCAGCAGCGTGCGCGGGAGTGACACCGGGGAGCTGTTTTTT
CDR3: CASSVRGSDTGELFF

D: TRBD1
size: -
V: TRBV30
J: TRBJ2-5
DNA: TGTGCCTGGAACGTCGACAGGGGGTACCAGTACTTC
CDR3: CAWNVDRGYQYF

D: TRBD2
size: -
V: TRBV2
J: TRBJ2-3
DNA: TGTGCCAGCAGGAGAATAGCGGGGGGTGCAGATACGCAGTATTTT
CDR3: CASRRIAGGADTQYF

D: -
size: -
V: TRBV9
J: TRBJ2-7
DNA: TGTGCCAGCAGCGTAGACAGCTCCTTCTCCTACGAGCAGTACTTC
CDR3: CASSVDSSFSYEQYF

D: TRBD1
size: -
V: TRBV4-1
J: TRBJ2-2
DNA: TGCGCCAGCAGCCTGGGGACAGGGGGCCTCGGGGAGCTGTTTTTT
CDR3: CASSLGTGGLGELFF

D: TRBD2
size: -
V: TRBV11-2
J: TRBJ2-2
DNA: TGTGCCAGCAGCTTCCCTAGCGGGGGGAGAAACACCGGGGAGCTGTTTTTT
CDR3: CASSFPSGGRNTGELFF

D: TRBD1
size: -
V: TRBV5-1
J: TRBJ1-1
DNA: TGCGCCAGCAGCCAGGGGACAGGGGGCTTGACTGAAGCTTTCTTT
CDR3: CASSQGTGGLTEAFF

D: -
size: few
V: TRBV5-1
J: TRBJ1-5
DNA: TGCGCCAGCAGGGACGATAGCAATCAGCCCCAGCATTTT
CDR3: CASRDDSNQPQHF

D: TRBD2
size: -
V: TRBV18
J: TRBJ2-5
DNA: TGTGCCAGCTCACCACCGAATAGCGGGGGTTCCCCAGAGACCCAGTACTTC
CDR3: CASSPPNSGGSPETQYF